This T cell receptor (beta chain) was profiled in a study of blood T cell repertoires in COVID-19. The CDR3 has 15 amino acids. Germline V lookup: CDR1 MNHEY, CDR2 SMNVEV (reference sequence). The V gene lost 4 bases and the J gene lost 1 base, with 13 bases spanning the gap. Using immunoSEQ multiplex PCR, the repertoire was profiled, and TCRdb retains in-frame clones only, with some absent. The sample contains over 200,000 clones, 70% to 90% of which appear only once. The rearrangement joins TRBV27 to TRBJ1-1, with D possibly matching TRBD1 (6 bases). This receptor was identified in a woman between 18 and 29 years old who had recovered from COVID-19. Input material: peripheral blood. The CDR3 loop reads CASSSGSGANTEAFF. The CDR3, as DNA: TGTGCCAGCAGTTCCGGGTCAGGGGCGAACACTGAAGCTTTCTTT.